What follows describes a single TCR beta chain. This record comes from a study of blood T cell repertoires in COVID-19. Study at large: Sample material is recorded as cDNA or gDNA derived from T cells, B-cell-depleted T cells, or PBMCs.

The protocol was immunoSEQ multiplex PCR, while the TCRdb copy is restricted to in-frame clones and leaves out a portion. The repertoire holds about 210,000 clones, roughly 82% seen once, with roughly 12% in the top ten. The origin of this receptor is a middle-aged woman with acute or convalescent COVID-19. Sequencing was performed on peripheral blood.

The CDR3 DNA follows: TGTGCCAGCAGCTCAGGGCTCCCCCAGGGGAATGAGCAGTTCTTC. It encodes CASSSGLPQGNEQFF. The chain joins TRBV7-9 to TRBJ2-1; a weak D match, TRBD1 (6 bases). There are 15 residues in the CDR3. Germline V CDR1 and CDR2: SEHNR, FQNEAQ (reference sequence). V was clipped by 4 bases and J by 7 bases, with 17 bases between them.